Listed below are T cell receptor beta chains from one sample, sequenced in a study of shared clonotypes between healthy human individuals. Sequencing used immunoSEQ multiplex PCR; TCRdb keeps in-frame clones, though not all of them. The profile shows some 2,500,000 clones, 80% to 95% of them singletons. The source material was naive CD4+ T cells from PBMCs. The source is a man between 18 and 29 years old in good health. Some clones in this sample may be carry-over from other donors' samples. Each CDR3 is given with its conserved first and last residue. The D gene is left open where the match is weak. Size is omitted from some rows. Given values are once, few, many or a class for expanded clones.

j_gene: TRBJ1-1
d_gene: .
abundance: .
v_gene: TRBV6-5
CDR3nt: TGTGCCAGCAGTTACGCCCCGGGCAGACAGAGCACTGAAGCTTTCTTT
CDR3aa: CASSYAPGRQSTEAFF

j_gene: TRBJ2-5
d_gene: .
abundance: .
v_gene: TRBV5-5
CDR3nt: TGTGCCAGCAGCTTGGCCCCCCCGGCTTGGGACTTC
CDR3aa: CASSLAPPAWDF

j_gene: TRBJ1-1
d_gene: .
abundance: .
v_gene: TRBV7-8
CDR3nt: TGTGCCAGCAGCTTAGGTGTCGGTAAGGCTGAAGCTTTCTTT
CDR3aa: CASSLGVGKAEAFF

j_gene: TRBJ1-5
d_gene: .
abundance: few
v_gene: TRBV6-6
CDR3nt: TGTGCCAGCAGCGATGCAGGGCAGCCCCAGCATTTT
CDR3aa: CASSDAGQPQHF

j_gene: TRBJ2-3
d_gene: TRBD1
abundance: once
v_gene: TRBV5-1
CDR3nt: TGCGCCAGCAGCCCGCAGGGGGCGGGCACAGATACGCAGTATTTT
CDR3aa: CASSPQGAGTDTQYF

j_gene: TRBJ1-2
d_gene: .
abundance: .
v_gene: TRBV27
CDR3nt: TGTGCCAGCAGTCCACCACCCTCTTCTACGGGAAACTATGGCTACACCTTC
CDR3aa: CASSPPPSSTGNYGYTF

j_gene: TRBJ2-5
d_gene: .
abundance: .
v_gene: TRBV18
CDR3nt: TGTGCCAGCTCACCCGGGCGCAACCAAGAGACCCAGTACTTC
CDR3aa: CASSPGRNQETQYF

j_gene: TRBJ2-3
d_gene: .
abundance: .
v_gene: TRBV28
CDR3nt: TGTGCCAGCAGAAGCGGTGGGAGCACAGATACGCAGTATTTT
CDR3aa: CASRSGGSTDTQYF

j_gene: TRBJ1-2
d_gene: .
abundance: .
v_gene: TRBV18
CDR3nt: TGTGCCAGCTCACTCGGACAGCTAACCAACTATGGCTACACCTTC
CDR3aa: CASSLGQLTNYGYTF

j_gene: TRBJ2-5
d_gene: TRBD1
abundance: .
v_gene: TRBV5-1
CDR3nt: TGCGCCAGCAGCGGGACAGGGGAGCCCCAGTACTTC
CDR3aa: CASSGTGEPQYF

j_gene: TRBJ2-7
d_gene: .
abundance: once
v_gene: TRBV27
CDR3nt: TGTGCCAGCAGTTTATTCAGGCGAGGCCAGGGTTACGAGCAGTACTTC
CDR3aa: CASSLFRRGQGYEQYF

j_gene: TRBJ2-7
d_gene: .
abundance: once
v_gene: TRBV4-2
CDR3nt: TGTGCCAGCAGCCAAGAGTGGCGGGGAGCTTCCTACGAGCAGTACTTC
CDR3aa: CASSQEWRGASYEQYF

j_gene: TRBJ1-4
d_gene: .
abundance: .
v_gene: TRBV7-9
CDR3nt: TGTGCCAGCAGCCGGGACGGGGAAAAACTGTTTTTT
CDR3aa: CASSRDGEKLFF